Sequencing of this T cell receptor (beta chain) was carried out in a study of blood T cells in healthy people across ages. Study conclusions and caveats: The diversity estimates, figures obtained from one million T cells, were considered underestimates.

Combining a sample-barcoded 5' primer with a J-beta primer mix, a second PCR ran for roughly 7 to 12 cycles. TCRdb re-analysed the 5' RACE reads in MiXCR, keeping a single row per CDR3 protein. The data contain 1.5 million to 2 million distinct CDR3 sequences, 49% of them singletons. For this clonotype: Its antigen is still unknown.

Looked up from germline, CDR1 is KGHDR and CDR2 is SFDVKD. V lost 9 bases, J lost 5 bases, and 4 bases stayed unmatched. The CDR3 has 13 amino acids. Sequences were obtained from blood. The receptor was isolated from a woman in her thirties or forties in good health. The chain recombines TRBV24-1 with TRBJ2-3, with 10 bases aligning to TRBD1. The CDR3 loop is CATGTGDKDTQYF. The CDR3 DNA reads as TGTGCCACCGGGACAGGGGATAAAGATACGCAGTATTTT.